This paragraph reports one T cell receptor beta chain. This clonotype appeared a few times. Its antigen has not been determined. Per-base quality was not reported, and no clone a single base away is much larger than it. V lost 6 bases and J lost 6 bases, and the count of bases not matched to a germline gene is 14. The cysteine opens and the phenylalanine closes a CDR3 of 16 amino acids. Here the CDR3 DNA is all that survives: 48 bases in frame from base 1. Taken from the germline V gene, the CDR1 and CDR2 loops are MDHEN and SYDVKM. These data originate in a study of chronic HIV infection and antiretroviral therapy (dated by TCRdb to the mid-2010s). Libraries were constructed by 5' RACE. The instrument was an Illumina MiSeq. TCRdb reprocessing: public reads trimmed at Q25 with fastp, clones called with MiXCR, in-frame beta chains kept. Rows merge per CDR3 protein into single entries with the most common DNA and genes. The sample data list approximately 47,000 distinct CDR3 sequences, and roughly 19% of these were observed just once. The ten largest make up approximately 3% of the sample.

In this chain, TRBV28 is recombined with TRBJ1-2, and TRBD1 matches 9 of the central bases. This TCR derives from an adult who had HIV and had not received antiretroviral therapy, or was an uninfected healthy control (not recorded which). The sample was peripheral blood. The DNA sequence is as follows: TGTGCCAGCAGCCCGAGTCAGGGACAGGGATGGAATGGCTACACCTTC. This codes for CASSPSQGQGWNGYTF.